These 13 T cell receptor beta chains share one sample of origin, sequenced in a study. Via MiXCR, TCRdb re-called the 5' RACE reads, giving one row per CDR3 protein. The table shows about 41,000 distinct CDR3 sequences, with just under 30% occurring only once. Material: memory CD4+ T cells sorted from a lymph node. Stated subset: memory CD4+ T cells, CD4+CD45RO+CD25-. These TCRs come from a female donor with breast cancer.

Note on this clonotype: Without the conserved terminal phenylalanine or tryptophan, this CDR3 likely stems from a read error. The gene calls are TRBV10-3 and TRBJ2-3; D remains unclear. Trimming took 4 bases from V and 1 from J, leaving 9 bases between them. The CDR3 covers 14 residues. Germline V lookup: CDR1 ENHRY, CDR2 SYGVKD. CDR3 residues: CAISGAGRTDTQYL. The DNA of the CDR3 is TGTGCCATCAGTGGGGCCGGGCGCACAGATACGCAGTATCTT.

This chain links TRBV4-1 with TRBJ2-3, with D unclear. Trimming removed 0 bases at V and 4 bases at J, with 8 bases between. The CDR3 has 14 residues. Germline CDR1 reads MGHRA; CDR2 reads YSYEKL. The CDR3 is CASSQEREADTQYF. The CDR3 nucleotides read TGCGCCAGCAGCCAAGAGCGAGAGGCAGATACGCAGTATTTT.

The chain employs TRBV4-2 and TRBJ1-5; 8 bases line up with TRBD1. Germline V CDR1 and CDR2: LGHNA, YNFKEQ. V shed 0 bases, J shed 6 bases, and the junction held 7 bases outside the gene matches. The CDR3 is 16 amino acids. The CDR3 reads CASSQDWGQAGQPQHF. The CDR3 nucleotides read TGTGCCAGCAGCCAAGATTGGGGACAGGCTGGTCAGCCCCAGCATTTT.

Note on this clonotype: Being one base from a much bigger clone, this may be a read error. The genes are TRBV6-6 and TRBJ2-3; perhaps TRBD2 as D (8 bases). Trimming took off 8 bases at V and 7 bases at J, with 25 bases between the two ends. The CDR3 sequence is 16 residues long. Germline V gene sequence: CDR1 MNHNY, CDR2 SVGAGI (reference sequence). CDR3 in amino acids: CASDDLTGSGGNTQYF. CDR3 in DNA: TGTGCCAGCGACGACCTGACAGGGTCGGGGGGGAATACGCAGTATTTT.

V usage is TRBV27 and J usage is TRBJ2-5, with D possibly TRBD2 on 5 matching bases. Trimming stripped 8 bases from V and 4 bases from J, with 5 bases between. There are 10 residues in the CDR3. The V gene's germline CDR1 is MNHEY and CDR2 SMNVEV (reference sequence). The CDR3 DNA sequence: TGTGCCAGCGGACTAGAGACCCAGTACTTC. This codes for CASGLETQYF.

The CDR3, as DNA: TGTGCCAGCCCCCCCGGGACCAGGGCCGATACGCAGTATTTT. Translating it yields CASPPGTRADTQYF. The chain links TRBV2 to TRBJ2-3; either TRBD1 or TRBD2 may fit D (5 bases each). The V end lost 8 bases, the J end lost 6 bases, and 18 bases lay between the germline ends. Germline-derived CDR1 and CDR2 are SNHLY and FYNNEI. CDR3 size: 14 residues.

This clonotype was recorded at least ten times. This sequence joins TRBV9 and TRBJ1-2, with a possible D match to TRBD1 (6 bases). Germline CDR1 reads SGDLS; CDR2 reads YYNGEE. Trimming took off 3 bases at V and 5 bases at J, with 14 bases between the two ends. The CDR3 has 14 amino acids. Written as DNA, the CDR3 is TGTGCCAGCAGCGAGTCACAGGGCGCGTATGGCTACACCTTC. This encodes CASSESQGAYGYTF.

Remarks on this clonotype: Just one base apart from a much larger clone, this may be a read error. The CDR3 coding sequence is TGCGCCAGCAGCCAAGATTGGCGCAGGGGCACTGAAGCTTTCTTT. This sequence encodes CASSQDWRRGTEAFF. The chain employs TRBV4-1 and TRBJ1-1; the D gene is possibly TRBD1 (6 bases). Germline assignment: CDR1 MGHRA and CDR2 YSYEKL. V shed 0 bases and J shed 4 bases, with 12 bases lying between them. The CDR3 spans 15 residues.

The CDR3 DNA reads TGCGCCAGCAGCGTGGGGACTAGCGGCGACGGGGAGCTGTTTTTT. Its protein is CASSVGTSGDGELFF. V gene TRBV5-1 combines with J gene TRBJ2-2, with 11 bases aligning to TRBD2. The germline V gene has CDR1 SGHRS and CDR2 YFSETQ. CDR3 length equals 15 residues. Unmatched junction bases numbered 6, after V lost 4 bases and J lost 7 bases. Based on the CDR3 plus reference TRBV5-1 and TRBJ2-2, the full variable domain is KAGVTQTPRYLIKTRGQQVTLSCSPISGHRSVSWYQQTPGQGLQFLFEYFSETQRNKGNFPGRFSGRQFSNSRSEMNVSTLELGDSALYLCASSVGTSGDGELFFGEGSRLTVL.

This chain connects TRBV20-1 to TRBJ2-7; 9 nucleotides agree with TRBD2. This CDR3 spans 13 amino acids. Losses at the gene ends were 5 bases for V and 7 bases for J; bases not matched to a gene: 9. The germline gives CDR1 DFQATT, CDR2 SNEGSKA (reference sequence). This chain's CDR3 is CSASSGMAGEQYF. CDR3 sequence (DNA): TGCAGTGCTTCTAGCGGGATGGCGGGTGAGCAGTACTTC.

Only a few counts were recorded for this clonotype. The chain recombines TRBV9 with TRBJ2-7, with D maybe TRBD1 (5 bases). V was cut by 0 bases and J by 3 bases, with 13 bases left in between. From germline, CDR1 is SGDLS and CDR2 YYNGEE. This CDR3 has 15 residues. The chain's CDR3 is CASSVAQGSYYEQYF. For the CDR3, the DNA is TGTGCCAGCAGCGTAGCTCAGGGCTCCTACTACGAGCAGTACTTC.

This clonotype was observed a handful of times. This chain connects TRBV9 to TRBJ2-2, with 8 bases matching TRBD2. Germline-derived CDR1 and CDR2 are SGDLS and YYNGEE. V trimming: 4 bases; J trimming: 2 bases; junction bases outside the gene matches: 4. The CDR3 spans 15 residues. CDR3 DNA sequence: TGTGCCAGCAGCCGGACTAGCAGTAACACCGGGGAGCTGTTTTTT. Translating gives CASSRTSSNTGELFF.

At least ten counts were recorded for this clonotype. J is TRBJ2-7 and V is TRBV27; the D gene is possibly TRBD1 (6 bases). The V end was cut by 6 bases, the J end by 0 bases, with 6 bases between. The CDR3 totals 12 residues. CDR1 and CDR2 from the germline V gene are MNHEY and SMNVEV (reference sequence). CDR3 amino acids: CASSRGSYEQYF. The CDR3, as DNA: TGTGCCAGCAGCAGGGGCTCCTACGAGCAGTACTTC.